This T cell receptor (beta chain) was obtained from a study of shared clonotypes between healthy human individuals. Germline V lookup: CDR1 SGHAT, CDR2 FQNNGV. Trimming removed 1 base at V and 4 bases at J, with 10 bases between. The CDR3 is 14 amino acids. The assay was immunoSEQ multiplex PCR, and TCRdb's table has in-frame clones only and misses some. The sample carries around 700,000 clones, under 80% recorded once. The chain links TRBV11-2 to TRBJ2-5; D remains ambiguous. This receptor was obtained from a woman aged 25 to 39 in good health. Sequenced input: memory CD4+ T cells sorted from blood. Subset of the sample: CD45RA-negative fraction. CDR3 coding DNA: TGTGCCAGCAGCTTAGTGAGAGGAACAGAGACCCAGTACTTC. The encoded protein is CASSLVRGTETQYF. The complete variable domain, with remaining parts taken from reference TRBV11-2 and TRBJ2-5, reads EAGVAQSPRYKIIEKRQSVAFWCNPISGHATLYWYQQILGQGPKLLIQFQNNGVVDDSQLPKDRFSAERLKGVDSTLKIQPAKLEDSAVYLCASSLVRGTETQYFGPGTRLLVL.